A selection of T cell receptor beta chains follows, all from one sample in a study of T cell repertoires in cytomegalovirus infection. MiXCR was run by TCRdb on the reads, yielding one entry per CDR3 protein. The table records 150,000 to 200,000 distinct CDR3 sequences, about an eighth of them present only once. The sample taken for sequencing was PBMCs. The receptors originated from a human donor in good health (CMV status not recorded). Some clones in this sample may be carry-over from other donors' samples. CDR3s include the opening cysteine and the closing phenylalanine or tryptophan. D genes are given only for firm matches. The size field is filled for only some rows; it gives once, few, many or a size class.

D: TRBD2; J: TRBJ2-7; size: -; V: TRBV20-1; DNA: TGCAGTGCGAACGGGAGGGCCTACGAGCAGTACTTC; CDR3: CSANGRAYEQYF
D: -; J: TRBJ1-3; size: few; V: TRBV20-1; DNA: TGCAGTGCTAGGGACCCTAGAGGAAACTCTGGAAACACCATATATTTT; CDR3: CSARDPRGNSGNTIYF
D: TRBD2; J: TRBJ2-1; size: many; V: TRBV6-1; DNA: TGTGCCAGCAGGACCGGACTAGCGGACCACAATGAGCAGTTCTTC; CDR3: CASRTGLADHNEQFF
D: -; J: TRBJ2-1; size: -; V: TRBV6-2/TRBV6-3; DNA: TGTGCCAGCAGTTATAATACCTGGGGCAATGAGCAGTTCTTC; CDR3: CASSYNTWGNEQFF
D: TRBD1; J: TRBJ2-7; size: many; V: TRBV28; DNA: TGTGCCATTTCGACAGGGGGCTACGAGCAGTACTTC; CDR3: CAISTGGYEQYF
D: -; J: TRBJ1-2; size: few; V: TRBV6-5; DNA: TGTGCCAGCAGTTCCCCGGGGATTGAATTGAGCTATGGCTACACCTTC; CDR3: CASSSPGIELSYGYTF
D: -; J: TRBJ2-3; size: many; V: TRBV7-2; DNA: TGTGCCAGCAGCTACCAACAGGCGTTAGATACGCAGTATTTT; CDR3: CASSYQQALDTQYF
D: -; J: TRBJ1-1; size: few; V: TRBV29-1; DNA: TGCAGCGTTTTAGGGCAATGGAGAAATGAAGCTTTCTTT; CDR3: CSVLGQWRNEAFF
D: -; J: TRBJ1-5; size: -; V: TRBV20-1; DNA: TGCAGTGCTAGAAGGGTCAGGGCTGGCAATCAGCCCCAGCATTTT; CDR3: CSARRVRAGNQPQHF
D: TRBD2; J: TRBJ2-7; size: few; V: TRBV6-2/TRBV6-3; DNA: TGTGCCAGCGGACTAGCGGGGACCTACGAGCAGTACTTC; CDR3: CASGLAGTYEQYF
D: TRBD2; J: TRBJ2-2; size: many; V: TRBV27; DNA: TGTGCCAGCAGTGCTCTAGCGGGGAACACCGGGGAGCTGTTTTTT; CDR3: CASSALAGNTGELFF
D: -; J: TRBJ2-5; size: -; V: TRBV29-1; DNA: TGCAGCGTTGAAGGGTCAGGAAGACTTCTCGAGACCCAGTACTTC; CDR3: CSVEGSGRLLETQYF
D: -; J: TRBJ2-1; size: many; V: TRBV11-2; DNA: TGTGCCAGCAGCCTCGGGGGACGCACGTTCTTC; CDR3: CASSLGGRTFF
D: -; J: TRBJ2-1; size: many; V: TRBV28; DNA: TGTGCCAGCACCCTAGGGGTCTCAAGCTCCTACAATGAGCAGTTCTTC; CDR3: CASTLGVSSSYNEQFF
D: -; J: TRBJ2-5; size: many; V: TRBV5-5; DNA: TGTGCCAGCAGCCTACTAGCAGCAGAGACCCAGTACTTC; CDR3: CASSLLAAETQYF
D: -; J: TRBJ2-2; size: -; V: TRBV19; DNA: TGTGCCAGTAAAATCTGGGGGGCCCAGAACACCGGGGAGCTGTTTTTT; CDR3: CASKIWGAQNTGELFF
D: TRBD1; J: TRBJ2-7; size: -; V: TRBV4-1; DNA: TGCGCCAGCAGCTCCCGACAGGGAGACGAGCAGTACTTC; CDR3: CASSSRQGDEQYF
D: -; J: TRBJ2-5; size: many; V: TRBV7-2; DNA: TGTGCCAGCAGCTTAAGGACCGGACAAGAGACCCAGTACTTC; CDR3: CASSLRTGQETQYF
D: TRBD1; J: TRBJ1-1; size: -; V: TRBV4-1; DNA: TGTGCCAGCAGCCAACAGGACAGGGCTTACACTGAAGCTTTCTTT; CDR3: CASSQQDRAYTEAFF
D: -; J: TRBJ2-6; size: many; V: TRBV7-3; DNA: TGTGCCAGCAGCTTAAAGGGTTCGGTCCACTCTGGGGCCAACGTCCTGACTTTC; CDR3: CASSLKGSVHSGANVLTF
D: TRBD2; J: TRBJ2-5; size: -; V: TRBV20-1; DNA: TGCAGTGCCGATCCTCGGAGGGTTGGACTAGCGGGACCTCATCACCAAGAGACCCAGTACTTC; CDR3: CSADPRRVGLAGPHHQETQYF
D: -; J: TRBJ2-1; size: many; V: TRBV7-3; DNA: TGTGCCAGCAGCTTAAGCCAGACGAACAATGAGCAGTTCTTC; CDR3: CASSLSQTNNEQFF
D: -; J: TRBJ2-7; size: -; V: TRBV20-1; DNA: TGCAGTGCCAGCCTCCGGGACCATAGCTCCTACGAGCAGTACTTC; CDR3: CSASLRDHSSYEQYF
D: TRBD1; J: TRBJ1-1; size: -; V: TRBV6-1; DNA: TGTGCCAGCAGTCACAGGGGACCGGCCACTGAAGCTTTCTTT; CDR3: CASSHRGPATEAFF
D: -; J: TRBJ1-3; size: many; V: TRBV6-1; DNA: TGTGCCAGCAGTGAAACCGGGACACTTGCTGGAAACACCATATATTTT; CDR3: CASSETGTLAGNTIYF
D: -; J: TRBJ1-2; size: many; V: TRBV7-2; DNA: TGTGCCAGCAGCTTATCTGGACGGAATGCTAACTATGGCTACACCTTC; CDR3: CASSLSGRNANYGYTF
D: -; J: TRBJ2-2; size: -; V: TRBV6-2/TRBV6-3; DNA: TGTGCCAGCAGTTACGTTTCGAACACCGGGGAGCTGTTTTTT; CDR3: CASSYVSNTGELFF
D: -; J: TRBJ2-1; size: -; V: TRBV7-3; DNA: TGTGCCAGCAGCTTGGGCACGGCCAATGAGCAGTTCTTC; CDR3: CASSLGTANEQFF
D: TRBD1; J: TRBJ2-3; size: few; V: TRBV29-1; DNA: TGCAGCGGTACAGGGGGCGGCACAGATACGCAGTATTTT; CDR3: CSGTGGGTDTQYF
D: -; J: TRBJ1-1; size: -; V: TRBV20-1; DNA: TGCAGTGCTATACGCCAGATAAACACTGAAGCTTTCTTT; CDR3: CSAIRQINTEAFF
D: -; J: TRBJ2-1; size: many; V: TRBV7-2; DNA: TGTGCCAGCAGCCCCATTACCGTATCCTACAATGAGCAGTTCTTC; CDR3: CASSPITVSYNEQFF
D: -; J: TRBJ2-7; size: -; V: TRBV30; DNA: TGTGCCTGGAGTGACGAATACGAGCAGTACTTC; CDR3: CAWSDEYEQYF
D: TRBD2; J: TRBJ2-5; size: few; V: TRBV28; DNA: TGTGCCAGCAGTCCACTAGCGGAGTTAGAGACCCAGTACTTC; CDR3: CASSPLAELETQYF
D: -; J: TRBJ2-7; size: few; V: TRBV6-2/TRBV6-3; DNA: TGTGCCAGCAGCCGCATGACGAGTTACGAGCAGTACTTC; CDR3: CASSRMTSYEQYF
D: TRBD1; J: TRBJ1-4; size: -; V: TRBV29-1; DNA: TGCAGCGTCGGGACAGCCCCCAATGAAAAACTGTTTTTT; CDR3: CSVGTAPNEKLFF
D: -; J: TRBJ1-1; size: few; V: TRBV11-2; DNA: TGTGCCAGCAGGCCCAACAGGGAGGAGACTGAAGCTTTCTTT; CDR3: CASRPNREETEAFF
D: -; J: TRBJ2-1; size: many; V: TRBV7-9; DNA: TGTGCCAGCAGCTTAGCAGGGTGGGATGAGCAGTTCTTC; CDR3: CASSLAGWDEQFF
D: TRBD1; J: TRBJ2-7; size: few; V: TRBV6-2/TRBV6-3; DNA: TGTGCCAGCAACGACAGGGGTGGGAGCTCCTACGAGCAGTACTTC; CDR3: CASNDRGGSSYEQYF
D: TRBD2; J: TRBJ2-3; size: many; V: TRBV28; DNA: TGTGCCAGCAGTTGGGCGGGGGAGGATACGCAGTATTTT; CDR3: CASSWAGEDTQYF
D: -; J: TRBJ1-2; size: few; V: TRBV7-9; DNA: TGTGCCAGCAGCGGTCGGGCGGGATATGGCTACACCTTC; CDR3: CASSGRAGYGYTF
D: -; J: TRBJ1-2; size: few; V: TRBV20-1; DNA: TGCAGTGCTACCCCTTCAGGGTTCGCGGGGGGGTATGGCTACACCTTC; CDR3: CSATPSGFAGGYGYTF
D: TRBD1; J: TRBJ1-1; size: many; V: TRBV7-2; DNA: TGTGCCAGCAGCTTAAGGGGACAGGGGGCGGTGAACACTGAAGCTTTCTTT; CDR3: CASSLRGQGAVNTEAFF
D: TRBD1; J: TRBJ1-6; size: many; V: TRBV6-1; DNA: TGTGCCAGCAGTTCCACAGGGGTGGGATCACCCCTCCACTTT; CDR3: CASSSTGVGSPLHF
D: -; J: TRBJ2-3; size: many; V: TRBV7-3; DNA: TGTGCCAGCAGCTTAAATGAGGCAGATACGCAGTATTTT; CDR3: CASSLNEADTQYF
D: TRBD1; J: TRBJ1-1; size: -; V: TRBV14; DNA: TGTGCCAGCACCGGACAGGGGAAGAACACTGAAGCTTTCTTT; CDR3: CASTGQGKNTEAFF
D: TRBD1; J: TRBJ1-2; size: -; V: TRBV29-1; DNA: TGCAGCGTTGAAGCGGGACAGGCCCATGGCTACACCTTC; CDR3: CSVEAGQAHGYTF
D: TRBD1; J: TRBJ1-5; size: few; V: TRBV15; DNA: TGTGCCACCAGCAGAGCCGGGACAGAGAACAATCAGCCCCAGCATTTT; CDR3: CATSRAGTENNQPQHF
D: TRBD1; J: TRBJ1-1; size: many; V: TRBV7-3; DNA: TGTGCCAGCAGCTTAGGGACAGGGAACACTGAAGCTTTCTTT; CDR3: CASSLGTGNTEAFF
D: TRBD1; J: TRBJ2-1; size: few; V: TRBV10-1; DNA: TGCGCCAGCAGTGCAGGGCAGGGGGCCCACAATGAGCAGTTCTTC; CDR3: CASSAGQGAHNEQFF
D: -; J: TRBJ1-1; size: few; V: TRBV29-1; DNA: TGCAGCGTCCGAGACGGGACCTCGTGGAGAGTCACTGAAGCTTTCTTT; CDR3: CSVRDGTSWRVTEAFF
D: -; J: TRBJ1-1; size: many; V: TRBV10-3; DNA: TGTGCCATCAGCCAGGGATCCGGGGGAGAAGCTTTCTTT; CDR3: CAISQGSGGEAFF
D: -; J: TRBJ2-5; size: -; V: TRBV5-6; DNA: TGTGCCAGCAGCCCCGGACGGGACCAAGAGACCCAGTACTTC; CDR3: CASSPGRDQETQYF
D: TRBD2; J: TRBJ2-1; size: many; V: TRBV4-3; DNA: TGCGCCAGCAGCCAAGATGCGGGAGGGTATGACAATGAGCAGTTCTTC; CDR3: CASSQDAGGYDNEQFF
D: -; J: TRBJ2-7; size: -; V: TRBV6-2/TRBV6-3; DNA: TGTGCCAGCAGTTACTCTTATCTGCTACGGGAGCAGTACTTC; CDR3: CASSYSYLLREQYF
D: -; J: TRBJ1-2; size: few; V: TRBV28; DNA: TGTGCCAGCATTATTAGAGGGGCGAACTATGGCTACACCTTC; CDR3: CASIIRGANYGYTF